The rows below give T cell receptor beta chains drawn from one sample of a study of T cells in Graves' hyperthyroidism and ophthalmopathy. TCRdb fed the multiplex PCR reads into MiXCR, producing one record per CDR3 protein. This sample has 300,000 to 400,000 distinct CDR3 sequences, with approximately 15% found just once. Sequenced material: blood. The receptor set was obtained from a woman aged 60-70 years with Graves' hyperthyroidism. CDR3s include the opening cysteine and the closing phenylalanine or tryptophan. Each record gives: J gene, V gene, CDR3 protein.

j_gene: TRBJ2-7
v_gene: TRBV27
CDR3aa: CAAWSEGSYEQYF

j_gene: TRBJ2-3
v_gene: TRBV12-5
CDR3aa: CASGPGSGRTDTQYF

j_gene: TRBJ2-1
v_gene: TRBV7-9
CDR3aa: CASSSPYNEQFF

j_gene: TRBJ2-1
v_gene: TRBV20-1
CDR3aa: CSARGERGYNEQFF

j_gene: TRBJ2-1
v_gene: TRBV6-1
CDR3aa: CASSKRDFYNEQFF

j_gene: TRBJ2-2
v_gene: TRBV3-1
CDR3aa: CASSLGNGELFF

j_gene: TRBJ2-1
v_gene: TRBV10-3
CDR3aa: CAVQASSYNEQFF

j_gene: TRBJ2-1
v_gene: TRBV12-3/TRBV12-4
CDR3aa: CASCYNNEQFF

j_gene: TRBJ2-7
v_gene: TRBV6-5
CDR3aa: CASISRIGSYEQYF

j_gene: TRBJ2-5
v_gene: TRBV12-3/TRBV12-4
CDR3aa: CASSSWKREETQYF

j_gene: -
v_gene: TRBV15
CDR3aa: CATSTSGTSYNEQYF

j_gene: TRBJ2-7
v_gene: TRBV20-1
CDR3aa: CSATTGTSYEQYF

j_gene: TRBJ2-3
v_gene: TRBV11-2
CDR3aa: CASSLTGTDTQYF

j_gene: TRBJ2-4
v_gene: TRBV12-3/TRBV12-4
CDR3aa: CASKAPGAKNIQYF

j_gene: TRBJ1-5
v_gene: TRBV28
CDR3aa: CASSLRDRGSQPQHF

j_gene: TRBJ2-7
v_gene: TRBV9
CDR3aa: CASSATGYDEQYF

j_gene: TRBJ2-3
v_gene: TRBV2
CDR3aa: CASTAAGGSDTQYF

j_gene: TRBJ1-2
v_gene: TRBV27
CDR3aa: CASSLGGQWGDGYTF

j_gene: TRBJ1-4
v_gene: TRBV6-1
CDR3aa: CATTDSINEKLFF

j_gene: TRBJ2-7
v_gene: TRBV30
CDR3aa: CAWSHTPFQNPGQGSYEQYF

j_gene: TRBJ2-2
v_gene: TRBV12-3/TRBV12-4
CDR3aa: CATRSLPNTGELFF

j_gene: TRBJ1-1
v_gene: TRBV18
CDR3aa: CASSPWDPPEAFF

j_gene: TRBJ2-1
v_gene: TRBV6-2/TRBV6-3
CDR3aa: CASSRTSGRANEQFF

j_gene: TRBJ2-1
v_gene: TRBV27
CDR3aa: CASTRHRDSSGRDEQFF

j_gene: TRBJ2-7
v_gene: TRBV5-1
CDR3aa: CASSLVRDEQYF

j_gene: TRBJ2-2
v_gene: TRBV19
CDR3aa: CASTRGAPKTSGDNTGELFF

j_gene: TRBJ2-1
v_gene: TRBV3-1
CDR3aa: CASSPSRGEQFF

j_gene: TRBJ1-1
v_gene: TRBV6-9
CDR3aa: CASSYRTNRGLDTEAFF

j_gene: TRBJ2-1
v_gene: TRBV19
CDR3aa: CASSIWAGGPDEQFF

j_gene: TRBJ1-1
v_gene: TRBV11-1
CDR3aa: CASSYTGGAEAFF

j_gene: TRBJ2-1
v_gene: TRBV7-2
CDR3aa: CASSRRTEQFF

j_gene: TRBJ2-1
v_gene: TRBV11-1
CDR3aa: CASSSPTSDEQFF

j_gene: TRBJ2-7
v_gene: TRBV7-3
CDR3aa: CVQLPGLAGAYEQYF

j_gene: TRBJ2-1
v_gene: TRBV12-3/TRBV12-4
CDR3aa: CASSLNPLGNGNEQFF